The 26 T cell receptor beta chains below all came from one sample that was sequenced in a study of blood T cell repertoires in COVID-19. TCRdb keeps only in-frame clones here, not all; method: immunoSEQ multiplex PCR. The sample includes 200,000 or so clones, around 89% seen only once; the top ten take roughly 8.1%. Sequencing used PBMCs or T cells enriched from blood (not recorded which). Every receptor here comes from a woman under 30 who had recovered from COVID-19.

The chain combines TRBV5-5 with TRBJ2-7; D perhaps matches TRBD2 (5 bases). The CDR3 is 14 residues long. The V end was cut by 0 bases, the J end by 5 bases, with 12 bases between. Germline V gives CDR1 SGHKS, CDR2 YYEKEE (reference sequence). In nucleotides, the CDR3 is TGTGCCAGCAGCTTGGCCGGGGATGGGAACGAGCAGTACTTC. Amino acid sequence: CASSLAGDGNEQYF.

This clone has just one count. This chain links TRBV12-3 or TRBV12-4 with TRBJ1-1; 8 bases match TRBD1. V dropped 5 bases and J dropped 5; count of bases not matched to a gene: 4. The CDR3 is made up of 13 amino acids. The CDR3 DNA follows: TGTGCCAGCAGTAGGCGGACAGGGACTGAAGCTTTCTTT. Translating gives CASSRRTGTEAFF.

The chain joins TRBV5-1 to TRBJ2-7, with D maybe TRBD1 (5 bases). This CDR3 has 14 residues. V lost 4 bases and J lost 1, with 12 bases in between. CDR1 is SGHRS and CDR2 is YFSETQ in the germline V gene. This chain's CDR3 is CASSMQGLSYEQYF. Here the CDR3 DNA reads TGCGCCAGCAGCATGCAGGGTTTATCCTACGAGCAGTACTTC.

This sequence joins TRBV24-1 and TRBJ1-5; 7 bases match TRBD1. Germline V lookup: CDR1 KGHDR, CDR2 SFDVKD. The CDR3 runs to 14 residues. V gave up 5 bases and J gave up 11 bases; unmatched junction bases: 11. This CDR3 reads CATSGEAGGLAQHF. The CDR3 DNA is TGTGCCACCAGTGGGGAGGCAGGGGGGTTAGCCCAGCATTTT.

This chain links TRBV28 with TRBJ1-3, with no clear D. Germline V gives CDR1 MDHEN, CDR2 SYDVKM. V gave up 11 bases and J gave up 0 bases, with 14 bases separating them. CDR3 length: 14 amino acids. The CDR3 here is CASVTRGSGNTIYF. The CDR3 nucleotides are TGTGCCTCAGTGACTCGTGGCTCTGGAAACACCATATATTTT.

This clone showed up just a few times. The CDR3 DNA is TGTGCCAGCAGCCGGCCGGGACTAGTACGATACGAGCAGTACTTC. Its protein product is CASSRPGLVRYEQYF. The V and J genes are TRBV5-5 and TRBJ2-7; 8 bases are shared with TRBD2. Trimming took 4 bases from V and 4 from J; bases not matched to a gene: 10. The V gene's germline CDR1 is SGHKS and CDR2 YYEKEE (reference sequence). The length of the CDR3 is 15 residues.

The CDR3 here is CASSFRLAGVKFF. CDR3 DNA sequence: TGTGCCAGCAGTTTCCGGCTAGCGGGGGTAAAGTTCTTC. V gene TRBV28 combines with J gene TRBJ2-1; TRBD2 aligns across 10 bases. CDR1 and CDR2 (germline): MDHEN, SYDVKM. The V and J ends lost 3 bases and 14 bases, in that order; junction bases with no gene match: 7. CDR3 size: 13 residues. Drawing the rest from reference TRBV28 and TRBJ2-1, the complete variable domain is DVKVTQSSRYLVKRTGEKVFLECVQDMDHENMFWYRQDPGLGLRLIYFSYDVKMKEKGDIPEGYSVSREKKERFSLILESASTNQTSMYLCASSFRLAGVKFFGPGTRLTVL.

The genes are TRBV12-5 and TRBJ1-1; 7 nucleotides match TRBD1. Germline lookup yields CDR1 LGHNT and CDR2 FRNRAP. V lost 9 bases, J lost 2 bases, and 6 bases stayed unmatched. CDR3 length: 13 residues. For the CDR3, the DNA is TGTGCTAGCCGGGGACAGCCCAACACTGAAGCTTTCTTT. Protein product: CASRGQPNTEAFF.

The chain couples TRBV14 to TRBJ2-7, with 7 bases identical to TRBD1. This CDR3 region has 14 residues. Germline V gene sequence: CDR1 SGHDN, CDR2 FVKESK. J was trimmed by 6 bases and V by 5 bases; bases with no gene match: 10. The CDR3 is CASSRDRELAEQYF. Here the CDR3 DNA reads TGTGCCAGCAGCAGGGACAGAGAGTTGGCCGAGCAGTACTTC.

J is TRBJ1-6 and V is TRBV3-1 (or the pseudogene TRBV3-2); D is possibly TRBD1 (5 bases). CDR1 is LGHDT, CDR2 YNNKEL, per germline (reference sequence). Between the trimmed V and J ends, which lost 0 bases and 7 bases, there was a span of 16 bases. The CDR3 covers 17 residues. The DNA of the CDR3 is TGTGCCAGCAGCCAAGATCTTTTCGGACACCGAAATTCACCCCTCCACTTT. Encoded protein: CASSQDLFGHRNSPLHF.

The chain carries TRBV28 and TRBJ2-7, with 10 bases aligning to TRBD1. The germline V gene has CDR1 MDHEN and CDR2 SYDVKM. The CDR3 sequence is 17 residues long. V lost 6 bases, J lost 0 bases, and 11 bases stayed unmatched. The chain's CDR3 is CASRDRGPTPSSYEQYF. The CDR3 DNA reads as TGTGCCAGCAGAGACAGGGGGCCAACCCCTAGCTCCTACGAGCAGTACTTC.

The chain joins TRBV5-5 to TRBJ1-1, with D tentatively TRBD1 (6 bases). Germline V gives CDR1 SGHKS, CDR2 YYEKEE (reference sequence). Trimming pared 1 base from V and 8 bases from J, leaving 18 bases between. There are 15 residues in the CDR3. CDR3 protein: CASSLPRDTYPEAFF. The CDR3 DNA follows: TGTGCCAGCAGCTTGCCCCGGGACACTTACCCAGAAGCTTTCTTT.

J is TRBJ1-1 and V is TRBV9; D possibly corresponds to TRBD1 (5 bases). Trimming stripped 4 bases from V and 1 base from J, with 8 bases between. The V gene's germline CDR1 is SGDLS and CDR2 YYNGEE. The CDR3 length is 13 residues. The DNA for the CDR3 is TGTGCCAGCAGCTCCCAGGGGAACACTGAAGCTTTCTTT. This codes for CASSSQGNTEAFF. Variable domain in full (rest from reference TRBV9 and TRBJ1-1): DSGVTQTPKHLITATGQRVTLRCSPRSGDLSVYWYQQSLDQGLQFLIQYYNGEERAKGNILERFSAQQFPDLHSELNLSSLELGDSALYFCASSSQGNTEAFFGQGTRLTVV.

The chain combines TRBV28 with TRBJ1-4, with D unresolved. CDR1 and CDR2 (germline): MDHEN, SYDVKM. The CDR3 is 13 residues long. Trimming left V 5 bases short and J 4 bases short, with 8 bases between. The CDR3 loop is CASSPPLNEKLFF. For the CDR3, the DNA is TGTGCCAGCAGTCCCCCCCTTAATGAAAAACTGTTTTTT.

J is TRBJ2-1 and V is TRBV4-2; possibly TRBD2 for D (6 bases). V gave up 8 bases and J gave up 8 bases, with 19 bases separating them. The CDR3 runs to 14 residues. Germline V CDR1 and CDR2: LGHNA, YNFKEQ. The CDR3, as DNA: TGTGCCAGCGGGGATGGCGGGGTGGGAGATGAGCAGTTCTTC. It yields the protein CASGDGGVGDEQFF.

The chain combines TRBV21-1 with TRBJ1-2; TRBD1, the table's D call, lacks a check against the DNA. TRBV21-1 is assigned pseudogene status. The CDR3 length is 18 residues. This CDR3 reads CASSKGRDRGSSNYGYTF. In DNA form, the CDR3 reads TGTGCCAGCAGCAAAGGCCGGGACAGGGGGAGTTCCAACTATGGCTACACCTTC.

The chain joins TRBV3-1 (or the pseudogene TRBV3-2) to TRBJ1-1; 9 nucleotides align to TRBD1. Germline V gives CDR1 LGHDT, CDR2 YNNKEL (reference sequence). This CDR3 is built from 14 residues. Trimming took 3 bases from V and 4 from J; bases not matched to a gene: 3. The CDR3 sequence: CASSQGTGITEAFF. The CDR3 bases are TGTGCCAGCAGCCAGGGGACAGGGATCACTGAAGCTTTCTTT.

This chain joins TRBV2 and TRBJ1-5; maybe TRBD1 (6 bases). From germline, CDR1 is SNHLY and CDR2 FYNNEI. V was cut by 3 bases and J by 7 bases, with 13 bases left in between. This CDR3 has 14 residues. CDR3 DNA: TGTGCCAGCAGTGACGGGGGGGCCGGCCAGCCCCAGCATTTT. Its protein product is CASSDGGAGQPQHF.

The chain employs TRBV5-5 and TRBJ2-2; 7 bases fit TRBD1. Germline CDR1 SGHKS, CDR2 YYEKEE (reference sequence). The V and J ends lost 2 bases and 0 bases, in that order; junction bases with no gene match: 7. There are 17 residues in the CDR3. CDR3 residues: CASSFSRGSANTGELFF. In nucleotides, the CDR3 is TGTGCCAGCAGCTTTTCCAGGGGGAGCGCGAACACCGGGGAGCTGTTTTTT.

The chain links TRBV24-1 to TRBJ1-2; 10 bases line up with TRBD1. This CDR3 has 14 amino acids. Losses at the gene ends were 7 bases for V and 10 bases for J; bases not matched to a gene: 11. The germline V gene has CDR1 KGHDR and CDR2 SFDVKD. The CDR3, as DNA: TGTGCCACCAGGTCGCTGGGGGACAGGGGAGACTACACCTTC. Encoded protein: CATRSLGDRGDYTF.

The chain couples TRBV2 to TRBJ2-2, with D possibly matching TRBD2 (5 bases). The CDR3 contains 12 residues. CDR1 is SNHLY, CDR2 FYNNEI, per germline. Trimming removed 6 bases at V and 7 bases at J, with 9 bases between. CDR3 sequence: CASSASRGELFF. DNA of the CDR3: TGTGCCAGCAGCGCTAGCCGCGGGGAGCTGTTTTTT. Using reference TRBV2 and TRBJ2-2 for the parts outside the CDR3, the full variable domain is EPEVTQTPSHQVTQMGQEVILRCVPISNHLYFYWYRQILGQKVEFLVSFYNNEISEKSEIFDDQFSVERPDGSNFTLKIRSTKLEDSAMYFCASSASRGELFFGEGSRLTVL.

CDR3 residues: CASSFFSVVVTDTQYF. CDR3 nucleotides: TGTGCCAGCAGTTTTTTCAGCGTGGTAGTCACAGATACGCAGTATTTT. The genes are TRBV28 and TRBJ2-3; D gene unclear. V was trimmed by 3 bases and J by 2 bases, leaving 15 bases between them. The germline CDR1 and CDR2 sequences are MDHEN and SYDVKM. This CDR3 region has 16 residues.

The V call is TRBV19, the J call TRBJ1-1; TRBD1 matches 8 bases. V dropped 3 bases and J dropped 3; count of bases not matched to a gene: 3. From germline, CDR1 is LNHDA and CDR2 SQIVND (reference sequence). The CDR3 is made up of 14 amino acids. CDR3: CASSIRGRDTEAFF. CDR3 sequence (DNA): TGTGCCAGTAGTATCAGGGGGCGGGACACTGAAGCTTTCTTT.

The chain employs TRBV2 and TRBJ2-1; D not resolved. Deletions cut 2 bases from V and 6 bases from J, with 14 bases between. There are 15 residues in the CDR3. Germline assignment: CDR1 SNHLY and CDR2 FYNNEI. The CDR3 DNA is TGTGCCAGCAGTGAATCTCCCCCTGGGCCCAATGAGCAGTTCTTC. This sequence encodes CASSESPPGPNEQFF. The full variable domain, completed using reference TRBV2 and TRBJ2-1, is EPEVTQTPSHQVTQMGQEVILRCVPISNHLYFYWYRQILGQKVEFLVSFYNNEISEKSEIFDDQFSVERPDGSNFTLKIRSTKLEDSAMYFCASSESPPGPNEQFFGPGTRLTVL.

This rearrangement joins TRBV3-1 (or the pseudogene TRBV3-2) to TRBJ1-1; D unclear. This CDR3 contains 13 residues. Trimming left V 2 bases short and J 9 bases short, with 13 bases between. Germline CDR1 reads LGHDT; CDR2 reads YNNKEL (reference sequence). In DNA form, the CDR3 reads TGTGCCAGCAGCCAAAGCTCCCAAAGCCAAGCTTTCTTT. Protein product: CASSQSSQSQAFF.

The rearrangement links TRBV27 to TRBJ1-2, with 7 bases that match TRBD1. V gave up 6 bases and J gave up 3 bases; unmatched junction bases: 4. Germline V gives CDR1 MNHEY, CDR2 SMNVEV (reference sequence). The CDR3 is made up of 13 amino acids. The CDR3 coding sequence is TGTGCCAGCAGGAACACAGGGGACTATGGCTACACCTTC. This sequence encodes CASRNTGDYGYTF.